This paragraph reports one T cell receptor beta chain. What it recognizes is unknown. Normal lung was taken at the farthest possible site, at least 3 cm from tumour. Frozen unsorted single-cell suspensions supplied the genomic DNA. The source of the sample is a study of immune cell composition in non-small cell lung cancer. Study results and caveats: Smoking pack-years did not significantly correlate with tumour TCR-beta clonality.

This CDR3 comprises 15 residues. V gave up 5 bases and J gave up 3 bases; unmatched junction bases: 6. Per the germline V gene, CDR1 is SGHTA and CDR2 is FQGTGA. The protocol was immunoSEQ multiplex PCR, while the TCRdb copy is restricted to in-frame clones and leaves out a portion. The table records 3,000 to 3,500 clones, just under 75% of them present only once. The source is a human donor with non-small cell lung cancer. The chain combines TRBV7-3 with TRBJ2-3; 9 bases map to TRBD1. Sequenced input: non-adjacent lung tissue. The chain's CDR3 is CASSTGTGRTDTQYF. CDR3 bases: TGTGCCAGCAGCACCGGGACAGGGCGGACAGATACGCAGTATTTT.